The 11 T cell receptor beta chains below come from one sample, sequenced in a study of blood T cell repertoires in COVID-19. This table comes from immunoSEQ multiplex PCR, and its TCRdb copy is limited to in-frame clones, with some not included. The sample holds 180,000 or so clones; 82% are singletons and the top ten take 8.4%. The sequenced sample was peripheral blood. The receptors come from a woman aged 70-85 years with acute or convalescent COVID-19.

This rearrangement joins TRBV30 to TRBJ1-1; 10 nucleotides align to TRBD1. CDR3 length: 16 amino acids. Trimming cost V 2 bases and J 3 bases; bases outside gene matches: 9. Germline lookup yields CDR1 GTSNPN and CDR2 SVGIG (reference sequence). The CDR3 DNA reads as TGTGCCTGGAGTAGTCCAGGACAGGGGGAGGACACTGAAGCTTTCTTT. Encoded protein: CAWSSPGQGEDTEAFF.

The DNA of the CDR3 is TGCGCCAGCAGCTCAGGGACAGGGCGCACAGATACGCAGTATTTT. Its protein is CASSSGTGRTDTQYF. This chain joins TRBV5-1 and TRBJ2-3, with TRBD1 identical over 9 bases. This CDR3 has 15 residues. The junction had 3 bases not matched to a gene; V was cut back by 3 bases and J by 1 base. The V gene's germline CDR1 is SGHRS and CDR2 YFSETQ.

This chain joins TRBV4-1 and TRBJ1-6; 8 bases line up with TRBD1. The J segment lost 13 bases and the V segment lost 0 bases, leaving 8 bases of the junction unmatched. The germline V gene has CDR1 MGHRA and CDR2 YSYEKL. The CDR3 sequence is 15 residues long. CDR3 in DNA: TGCGCCAGCAGCCAAGACTGGCAGGGGGCCCGTCCCCTCCACTTT. Translating it yields CASSQDWQGARPLHF.

V gene TRBV19 combines with J gene TRBJ2-2; no reliable D call. V was pared by 3 bases and J by 1 base, with 9 bases between. The length of the CDR3 is 15 residues. Germline V gives CDR1 LNHDA, CDR2 SQIVND (reference sequence). The CDR3 region is CASSMMGRNTGELFF. CDR3 in DNA: TGTGCCAGTAGTATGATGGGCAGGAACACCGGGGAGCTGTTTTTT.

The chain couples TRBV19 to TRBJ2-2; tentative D call: TRBD2 (6 bases). Germline CDR1 LNHDA, CDR2 SQIVND (reference sequence). Trimming removed 3 bases at V and 7 bases at J, with 12 bases between. This CDR3 comprises 14 residues. Here the CDR3 DNA reads TGTGCCAGTAGTATGACTAGGGCAATCGGGGAGCTGTTTTTT. It yields the protein CASSMTRAIGELFF.

The chain joins TRBV9 to TRBJ2-1; D possibly corresponds to TRBD2 (6 bases). In germline, CDR1 is SGDLS, CDR2 YYNGEE. CDR3 length: 11 residues. V dropped 7 bases and J dropped 7 bases, with 9 bases sitting between them. CDR3 protein: CASARGNEQFF. CDR3 sequence (DNA): TGTGCCAGCGCTCGGGGGAATGAGCAGTTCTTC.

This chain uses TRBV4-3 with TRBJ1-6; the match to TRBD1 covers 8 bases. Germline V gives CDR1 LGHNA, CDR2 YSLEER. Germline trimming cut 4 bases from V and 13 bases from J; bases unmatched to any gene: 15. The CDR3 contains 16 residues. The CDR3 here is CASSRATGQGQWPLHF. The DNA for the CDR3 is TGCGCCAGCAGCCGGGCAACCGGACAGGGCCAATGGCCCCTCCACTTT.

Turning to this clone: This same CDR3 is encoded by further DNA sequences in the sample. The genes are TRBV20-1 and TRBJ2-1; no clear D. Trimming removed 3 bases from V and 0 bases from J, with 9 bases in between. This CDR3 has 14 residues. Germline V CDR1 and CDR2: DFQATT, SNEGSKA (reference sequence). The CDR3 sequence is CSASNPSSYNEQFF. As DNA, the CDR3 is TGCAGTGCTAGTAATCCTAGCTCCTACAATGAGCAGTTCTTC.

This chain joins TRBV3-1 (or the pseudogene TRBV3-2) and TRBJ2-1, with TRBD2 identical over 10 bases. Germline loops: CDR1 LGHDT, CDR2 YNNKEL (reference sequence). V dropped 4 bases and J dropped 5; count of bases not matched to a gene: 2. There are 14 residues in the CDR3. The DNA for the CDR3 is TGTGCCAGCAGCCTAGCGGGGGGCGACAATGAGCAGTTCTTC. It codes for CASSLAGGDNEQFF.

The V gene is TRBV7-2, the J gene TRBJ1-2; 7 bases agree with TRBD1. Germline trimming cut 1 base from V and 0 bases from J; bases unmatched to any gene: 14. Germline-derived CDR1 and CDR2 are SGHTA and FQGNSA. The CDR3 is 19 residues long. The CDR3, as DNA: TGTGCCAGCAGCTTAGACCCCAGGGGACAGCCCAATACTAACTATGGCTACACCTTC. As protein: CASSLDPRGQPNTNYGYTF.

The chain carries TRBV30 and TRBJ2-1; 8 nucleotides line up with TRBD1. Germline trimming cut 1 base from V and 4 bases from J; bases unmatched to any gene: 6. CDR1 GTSNPN and CDR2 SVGIG come from the germline V gene (reference sequence). The CDR3 extends over 15 amino acids. As DNA, the CDR3 is TGTGCCTGGAGTGCAAGACAGGGGAATTACAATGAGCAGTTCTTC. Translation gives CAWSARQGNYNEQFF.